The TCR beta chain under discussion was sequenced for a study of identical twins. At least ten counts were recorded for this clonotype. Germline values: CDR1 MNHEY, CDR2 SVGEGT. CDR3 length equals 19 residues. The J segment lost 6 bases and the V segment lost 7 bases, leaving 23 bases of the junction unmatched. TCRdb re-called the 5' RACE reads with MiXCR, one entry per CDR3 protein. The sample comprises a few hundred thousand distinct CDR3 sequences, roughly 9.9% of which are singletons, and more than 2.5% rests with the top ten. The sample was also linked to a second study, of yellow fever vaccine responses in identical twins.

This sequence was found in a woman in her late teens or twenties in good health. The sample taken for sequencing was PBMCs. This rearrangement joins TRBV6-2 or TRBV6-3 to TRBJ2-3; 9 bases align to TRBD2. CDR3 residues: CASTDHYTTSGEFSDTQYF. The CDR3 DNA reads TGTGCCAGCACCGACCACTATACGACTAGCGGAGAATTCTCGGATACGCAGTATTTT.